What follows is one TCR beta chain and its context. This sample is drawn from a study of blood T cell repertoires in COVID-19. Overall study: COVID-19 samples from acute and convalescent phases originated in the United States, Italy and Spain.

Here immunoSEQ multiplex PCR was the method, and the copy in TCRdb shows in-frame clones only, minus some. The sample yields almost 100,000 clones, approximately 86% seen once. This CDR3 spans 15 amino acids. Germline V gene sequence: CDR1 SGHDT, CDR2 YYEEEE. Trimming shortened V by 1 base and J by 4 bases, and 12 bases separated the two germline ends. The chain links TRBV5-6 to TRBJ1-3, with a weak D call TRBD1 (5 bases). This clonotype was sampled from a man in his fifties with acute or convalescent COVID-19. Sequenced: peripheral blood. This CDR3 is CASSLQGYGGNTIYF. As DNA, the CDR3 is TGTGCCAGCAGCTTGCAGGGATACGGCGGAAACACCATATATTTT.